The 3 T cell receptor beta chains below were found in one sample sequenced in a study of molecular identifiers for immune sequencing clone quantification. One entry per CDR3 protein, called by TCRdb with MiXCR from the PCR reads. This sample has over 600,000 distinct CDR3 sequences; approximately 20% occur once, and the top ten carry under 0.95%. The sequenced sample was naive CD8+ T cells from blood, with Jurkat cell RNA spiked in. As for subset: FACS-sorted CD8+CD4-CCR7+CD45RA+ naive T cells. The receptors stem from a human donor in good health. Some libraries in this study had Jurkat cell RNA spiked in.

The J gene is TRBJ2-7, the V gene TRBV5-3, with 10 bases that match TRBD1. TRBV5-3 is given ORF status, its function remaining uncertain. V lost 8 bases to trimming and J lost 3 bases; unmatched junction nucleotides: 14. This CDR3 is built from 16 residues. CDR3 DNA sequence: TGTGCCAGCGGTCAGACAGGGGGCGCGTCGGGCTACGAGCAGTACTTC. It yields the protein CASGQTGGASGYEQYF.

This clonotype was found a few times. CDR3 protein: CASSLVGQGSETQYF. The CDR3 coding sequence is TGTGCCAGCAGCTTAGTTGGACAGGGTTCAGAGACCCAGTACTTC. The chain uses TRBV7-9 and TRBJ2-5; 8 nucleotides match TRBD1. Per germline, CDR1 SEHNR and CDR2 FQNEAQ (reference sequence). The J segment lost 4 bases and the V segment lost 1 base, leaving 5 bases of the junction unmatched. The CDR3 is made up of 15 amino acids.

In this sample, this clonotype turned up many times. This sequence joins TRBV7-9 and TRBJ2-7, with D possibly being TRBD1 or TRBD2 (5 bases each). The CDR3 loop spans 13 amino acids. V lost 11 bases and J lost 5, with 19 bases in between. Looked up from germline, CDR1 is SEHNR and CDR2 is FQNEAQ (reference sequence). CDR3 amino acids: CAGGTGIRDEQYF. The CDR3 nucleotides are TGTGCCGGGGGTACGGGGATTAGAGACGAGCAGTACTTC.